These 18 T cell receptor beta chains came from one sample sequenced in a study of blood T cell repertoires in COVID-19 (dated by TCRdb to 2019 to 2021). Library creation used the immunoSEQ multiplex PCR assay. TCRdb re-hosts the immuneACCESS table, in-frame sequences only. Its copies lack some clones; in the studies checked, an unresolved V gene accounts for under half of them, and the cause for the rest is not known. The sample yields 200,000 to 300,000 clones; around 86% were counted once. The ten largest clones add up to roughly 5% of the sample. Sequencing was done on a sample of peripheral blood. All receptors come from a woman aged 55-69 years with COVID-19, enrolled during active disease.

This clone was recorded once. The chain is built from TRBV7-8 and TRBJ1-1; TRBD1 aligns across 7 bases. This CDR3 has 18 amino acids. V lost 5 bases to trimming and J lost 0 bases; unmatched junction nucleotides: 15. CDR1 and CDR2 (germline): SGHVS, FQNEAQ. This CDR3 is CASSKRWGNRGLNTEAFF. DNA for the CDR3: TGTGCCAGCAGCAAGCGATGGGGAAACAGGGGTCTGAACACTGAAGCTTTCTTT.

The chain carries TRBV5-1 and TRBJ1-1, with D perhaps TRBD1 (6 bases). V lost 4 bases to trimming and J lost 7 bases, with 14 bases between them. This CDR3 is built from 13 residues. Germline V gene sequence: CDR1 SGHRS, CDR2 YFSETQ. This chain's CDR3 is CASSRGWGLEAFF. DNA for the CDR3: TGCGCCAGCAGCAGGGGCTGGGGGCTTGAAGCTTTCTTT. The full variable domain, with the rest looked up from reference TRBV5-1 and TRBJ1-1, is KAGVTQTPRYLIKTRGQQVTLSCSPISGHRSVSWYQQTPGQGLQFLFEYFSETQRNKGNFPGRFSGRQFSNSRSEMNVSTLELGDSALYLCASSRGWGLEAFFGQGTRLTVV.

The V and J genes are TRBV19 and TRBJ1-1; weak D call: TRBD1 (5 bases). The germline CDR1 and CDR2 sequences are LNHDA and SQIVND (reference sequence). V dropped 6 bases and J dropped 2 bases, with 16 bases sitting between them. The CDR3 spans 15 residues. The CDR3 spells CASSRGWGENTEAFF. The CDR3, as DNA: TGTGCCAGTAGCAGAGGGTGGGGGGAAAACACTGAAGCTTTCTTT. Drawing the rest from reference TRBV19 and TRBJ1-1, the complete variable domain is DGGITQSPKYLFRKEGQNVTLSCEQNLNHDAMYWYRQDPGQGLRLIYYSQIVNDFQKGDIAEGYSVSREKKESFPLTVTSAQKNPTAFYLCASSRGWGENTEAFFGQGTRLTVV.

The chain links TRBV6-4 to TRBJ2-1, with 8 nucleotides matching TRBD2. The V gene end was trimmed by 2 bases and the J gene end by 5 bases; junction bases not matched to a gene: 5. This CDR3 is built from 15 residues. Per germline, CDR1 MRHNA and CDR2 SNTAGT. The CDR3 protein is CASSDTAGAHNEQFF. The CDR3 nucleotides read TGTGCCAGCAGTGACACAGCGGGAGCTCACAATGAGCAGTTCTTC.

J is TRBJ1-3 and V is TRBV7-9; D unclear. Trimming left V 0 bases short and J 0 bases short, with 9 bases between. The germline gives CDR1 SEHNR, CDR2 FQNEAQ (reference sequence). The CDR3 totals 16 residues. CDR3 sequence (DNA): TGTGCCAGCAGCTTAGCGACTCGACTCTCTGGAAACACCATATATTTT. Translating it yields CASSLATRLSGNTIYF.

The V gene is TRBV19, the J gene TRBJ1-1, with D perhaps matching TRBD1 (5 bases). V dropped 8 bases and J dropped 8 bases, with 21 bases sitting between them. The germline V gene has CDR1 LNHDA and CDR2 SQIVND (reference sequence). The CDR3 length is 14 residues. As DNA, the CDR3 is TGTGCCAGTGCTTGGGGGGAGGGAGGGACCGAAGCTTTCTTT. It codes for CASAWGEGGTEAFF.

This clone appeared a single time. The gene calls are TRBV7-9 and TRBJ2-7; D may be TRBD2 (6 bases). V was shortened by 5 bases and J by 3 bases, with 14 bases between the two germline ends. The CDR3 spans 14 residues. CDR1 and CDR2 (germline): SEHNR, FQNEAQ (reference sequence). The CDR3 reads CASSRRAGLYEQYF. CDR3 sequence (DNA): TGTGCCAGCAGCCGGAGGGCGGGGCTCTACGAGCAGTACTTC.

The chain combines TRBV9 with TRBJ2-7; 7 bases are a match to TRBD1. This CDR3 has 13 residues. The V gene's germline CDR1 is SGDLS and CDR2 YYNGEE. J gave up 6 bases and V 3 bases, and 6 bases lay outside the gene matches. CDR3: CASSDTGALEQYF. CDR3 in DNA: TGTGCCAGCAGCGATACAGGGGCCCTCGAGCAGTACTTC. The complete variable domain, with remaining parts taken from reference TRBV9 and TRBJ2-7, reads DSGVTQTPKHLITATGQRVTLRCSPRSGDLSVYWYQQSLDQGLQFLIQYYNGEERAKGNILERFSAQQFPDLHSELNLSSLELGDSALYFCASSDTGALEQYFGPGTRLTVT.

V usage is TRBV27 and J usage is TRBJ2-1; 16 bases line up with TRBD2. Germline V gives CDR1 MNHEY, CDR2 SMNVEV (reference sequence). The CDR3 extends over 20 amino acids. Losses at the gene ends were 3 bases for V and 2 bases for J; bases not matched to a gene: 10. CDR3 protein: CASSFRRSGTSGRAYNEQFF. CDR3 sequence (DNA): TGTGCCAGCAGTTTTCGTCGGTCCGGGACTAGCGGGAGGGCCTACAATGAGCAGTTCTTC.

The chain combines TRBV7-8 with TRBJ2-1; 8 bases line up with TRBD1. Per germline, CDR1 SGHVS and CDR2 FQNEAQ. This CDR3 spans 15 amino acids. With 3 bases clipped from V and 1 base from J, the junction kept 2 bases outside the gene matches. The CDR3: CASSFRTGSYNEQFF. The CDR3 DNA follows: TGTGCCAGCAGCTTTCGGACAGGGTCCTACAATGAGCAGTTCTTC.

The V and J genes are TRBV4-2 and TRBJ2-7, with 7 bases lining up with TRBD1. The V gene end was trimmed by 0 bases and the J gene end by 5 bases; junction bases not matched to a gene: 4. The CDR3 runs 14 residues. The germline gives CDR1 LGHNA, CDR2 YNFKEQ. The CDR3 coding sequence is TGTGCCAGCAGCCAAGATTGGGACAGCCACGAGCAGTACTTC. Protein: CASSQDWDSHEQYF.

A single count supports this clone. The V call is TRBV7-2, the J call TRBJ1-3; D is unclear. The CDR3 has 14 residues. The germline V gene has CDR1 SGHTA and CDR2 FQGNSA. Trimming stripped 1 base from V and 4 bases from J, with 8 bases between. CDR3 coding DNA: TGTGCCAGCAGCTTAGAGCTGCGGGGAAACACCATATATTTT. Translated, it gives CASSLELRGNTIYF. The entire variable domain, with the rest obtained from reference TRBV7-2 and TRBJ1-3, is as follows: GAGVSQSPSNKVTEKGKDVELRCDPISGHTALYWYRQSLGQGLEFLIYFQGNSAPDKSGLPSDRFSAERTGGSVSTLTIQRTQQEDSAVYLCASSLELRGNTIYFGEGSWLTVV.

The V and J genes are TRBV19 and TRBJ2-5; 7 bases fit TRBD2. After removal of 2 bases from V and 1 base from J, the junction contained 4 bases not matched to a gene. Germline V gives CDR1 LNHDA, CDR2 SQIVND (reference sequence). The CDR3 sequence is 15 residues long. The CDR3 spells CASSILGGGQETQYF. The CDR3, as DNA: TGTGCCAGTAGTATACTGGGGGGGGGCCAAGAGACCCAGTACTTC.

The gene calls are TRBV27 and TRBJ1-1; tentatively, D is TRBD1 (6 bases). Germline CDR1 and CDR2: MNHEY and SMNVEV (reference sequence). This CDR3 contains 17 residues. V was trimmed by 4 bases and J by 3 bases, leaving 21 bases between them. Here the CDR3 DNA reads TGTGCCAGCAGTTCCGGACAGCCCACGTCGGTATACACTGAAGCTTTCTTT. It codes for CASSSGQPTSVYTEAFF.

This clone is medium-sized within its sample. The CDR3 region is CASRSGVSPDTQYF. CDR3 nucleotide sequence: TGTGCCAGCCGGTCCGGGGTAAGCCCAGATACGCAGTATTTT. The rearrangement links TRBV3-1 (or the pseudogene TRBV3-2) to TRBJ2-3, with a weak D call TRBD2 (5 bases). This CDR3 is 14 amino acids long. Trimming left V 8 bases short and J 4 bases short, with 16 bases between. Germline V gives CDR1 LGHDT, CDR2 YNNKEL (reference sequence).

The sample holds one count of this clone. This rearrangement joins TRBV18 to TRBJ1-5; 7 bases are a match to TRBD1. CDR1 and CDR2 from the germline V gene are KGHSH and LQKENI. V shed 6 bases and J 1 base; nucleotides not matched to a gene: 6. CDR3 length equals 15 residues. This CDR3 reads CASSPTGRSNQPQHF. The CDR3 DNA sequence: TGTGCCAGCTCGCCGACAGGGAGAAGCAATCAGCCCCAGCATTTT.

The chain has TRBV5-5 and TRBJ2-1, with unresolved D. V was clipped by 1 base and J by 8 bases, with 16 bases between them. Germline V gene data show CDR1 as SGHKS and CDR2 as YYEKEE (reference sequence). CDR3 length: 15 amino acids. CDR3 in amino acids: CASSLLRLDGDEQFF. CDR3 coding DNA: TGTGCCAGCAGCTTGTTGCGGCTAGATGGAGATGAGCAGTTCTTC.

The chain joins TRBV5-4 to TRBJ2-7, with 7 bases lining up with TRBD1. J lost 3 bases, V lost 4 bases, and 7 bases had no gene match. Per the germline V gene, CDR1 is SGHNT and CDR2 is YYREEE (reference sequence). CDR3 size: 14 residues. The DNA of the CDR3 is TGTGCCAGCAGCCATTCGGGACAGTTCTACGAGCAGTACTTC. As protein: CASSHSGQFYEQYF.